Listed below are T cell receptor beta chains from one sample, sequenced in a study of shared clonotypes between healthy human individuals. TCRdb's table, derived via immunoSEQ multiplex PCR, lists solely in-frame clones and lacks some. This sample has hundreds of thousands of clones, with around 72% found just once. Sample: memory CD4+ T cells sorted from blood. The receptors originated from a woman aged 25 to 39 in good health. The CDR3 runs from the conserved cysteine through the conserved F or W. Fields, in order: V gene, D gene, J gene, CDR3 protein, CDR3 DNA. The D gene is left open where the match is weak.

>TRBV7-8|NA|TRBJ2-7
CASSLVLGPYEQYF
TGTGCCAGCAGCTTAGTTCTCGGGCCTTACGAGCAGTACTTC
>TRBV6-1|NA|TRBJ2-7
CASSGGTNSYEQYF
TGTGCCAGCAGTGGTGGGACAAACTCCTACGAGCAGTACTTC
>TRBV25-1|TRBD2|TRBJ2-3
CATAGANTDTQYF
TGTGCCACCGCGGGAGCGAACACAGATACGCAGTATTTT
>TRBV28|TRBD1|TRBJ2-1
CASTKGDRNNEQFF
TGTGCCAGCACCAAGGGGGACAGGAACAATGAGCAGTTCTTC
>TRBV28|NA|TRBJ2-7
CASIEILGYEQYF
TGTGCCAGTATAGAAATTCTTGGCTACGAGCAGTACTTC
>TRBV19|TRBD2|TRBJ2-2
CASSIAPLAGGTGELFF
TGTGCCAGTAGTATCGCCCCACTAGCGGGAGGGACCGGGGAGCTGTTTTTT
>TRBV6-1|NA|TRBJ1-5
CASSRDNQPQHF
TGTGCCAGCAGTCGGGACAATCAGCCCCAGCATTTT
>TRBV6-5|TRBD1|TRBJ2-1
CASSGTGRAYNEQFF
TGTGCCAGCAGTGGGACAGGGCGGGCTTACAATGAGCAGTTCTTC
>TRBV7-8|NA|TRBJ2-3
CASSLSGDTQYF
TGTGCCAGCAGCTTAAGTGGAGATACGCAGTATTTT
>TRBV28|TRBD2|TRBJ2-7
CASSSGGGSYEQYF
TGTGCCAGCAGTTCGGGCGGGGGCTCCTACGAGCAGTACTTC
>TRBV21-1|NA|TRBJ2-7
CASSNRTGAIPATSYEQYF
TGTGCCAGCAGCAACAGGACAGGGGCGATCCCAGCCACCAGTTACGAGCAGTACTTC
>TRBV10-2|NA|TRBJ1-2
CAGRPGYGYTF
TGCGCCGGCCGACCCGGGTATGGCTACACCTTC
>TRBV2|TRBD1|TRBJ1-4
CASSVEGAGRKEKLFF
TGTGCCAGCAGTGTAGAGGGGGCAGGGAGGAAGGAAAAACTGTTTTTT
>TRBV30|NA|TRBJ1-4
CAWSAGTNEKLFF
TGTGCCTGGAGTGCCGGGACTAATGAAAAACTGTTTTTT
>TRBV14|NA|TRBJ2-6
CASSQGSLLGANVLTF
TGTGCCAGCAGCCAAGGGAGCTTACTTGGGGCCAACGTCCTGACTTTC
>TRBV10-3|TRBD2|TRBJ2-7
CAISDGRVYEQYF
TGTGCCATCAGTGACGGGAGGGTATACGAGCAGTACTTC
>TRBV27|TRBD1|TRBJ1-2
CASSYLFRVDRGPFFDGYTF
TGTGCCAGCAGTTATTTGTTTAGGGTGGACAGGGGGCCGTTCTTCGATGGCTACACCTTC
>TRBV28|TRBD1|TRBJ2-7
CASSGQVTYEQYF
TGTGCCAGCAGCGGACAGGTTACCTACGAGCAGTACTTC